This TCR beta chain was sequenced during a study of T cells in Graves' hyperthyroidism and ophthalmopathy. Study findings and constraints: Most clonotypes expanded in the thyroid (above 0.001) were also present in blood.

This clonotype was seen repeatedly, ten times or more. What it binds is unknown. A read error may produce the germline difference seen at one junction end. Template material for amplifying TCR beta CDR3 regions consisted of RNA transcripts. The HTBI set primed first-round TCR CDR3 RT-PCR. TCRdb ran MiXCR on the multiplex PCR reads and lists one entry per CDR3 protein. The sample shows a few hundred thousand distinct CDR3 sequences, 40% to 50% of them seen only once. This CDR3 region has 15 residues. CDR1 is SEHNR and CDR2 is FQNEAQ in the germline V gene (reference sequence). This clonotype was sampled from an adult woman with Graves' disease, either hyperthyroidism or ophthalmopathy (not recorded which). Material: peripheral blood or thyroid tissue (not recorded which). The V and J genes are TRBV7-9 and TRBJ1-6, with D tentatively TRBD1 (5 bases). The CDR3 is CASSQEPGKGSPLHF. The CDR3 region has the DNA TGCGCCAGCAGCCAAGAGCCAGGGAAAGGATCACCCCTCCACTTT.